Presented here are 24 T cell receptor beta chains from one specimen sequenced in a study of cytotoxic CD8 clonotypes in ibrutinib-treated CLL. The assay was immunoSEQ multiplex PCR, and TCRdb's table has in-frame clones only and misses some. The repertoire has roughly 30,000 clones, around 76% of them found once; the top ten carry roughly 48%. The input for sequencing was PBMCs, taken after 36 months of ibrutinib treatment. The receptors were gathered from a human donor with chronic lymphocytic leukemia.

This sequence joins TRBV4-1 and TRBJ1-1; TRBD1 might be the D (5 bases). CDR1 and CDR2 (germline): MGHRA, YSYEKL. The length of the CDR3 is 15 residues. V lost 0 bases and J lost 1, with 9 bases in between. DNA for the CDR3: TGCGCCAGCAGCCAAGATAGGGGCACGAACACTGAAGCTTTCTTT. Residues: CASSQDRGTNTEAFF.

This rearrangement joins TRBV9 to TRBJ1-2; D is unresolved. The CDR3 sequence is 13 residues long. Trimming left V 4 bases short and J 5 bases short, with 12 bases between. CDR1 SGDLS and CDR2 YYNGEE come from the germline V gene. The CDR3 nucleotides are TGTGCCAGCAGCCCGCAAGAAGATTATGGCTACACCTTC. Translated: CASSPQEDYGYTF. Supplemented by reference TRBV9 and TRBJ1-2, the full variable domain reads DSGVTQTPKHLITATGQRVTLRCSPRSGDLSVYWYQQSLDQGLQFLIQYYNGEERAKGNILERFSAQQFPDLHSELNLSSLELGDSALYFCASSPQEDYGYTFGSGTRLTVV.

This chain joins TRBV7-9 and TRBJ2-2, with TRBD2 as a possible D gene (6 bases). This CDR3 has 14 amino acids. V was shortened by 5 bases and J by 9 bases, with 16 bases between the two germline ends. The V gene's germline CDR1 is SEHNR and CDR2 FQNEAQ (reference sequence). CDR3 DNA sequence: TGTGCCAGCAGCAAACGACTAGAGGGGAGGGAGCTGTTTTTT. This sequence encodes CASSKRLEGRELFF.

As DNA, the CDR3 is TGTGCCAGCAGCTTACAGGCGCCTAATGAGCAGTTCTTC. It encodes CASSLQAPNEQFF. The rearrangement links TRBV11-2 to TRBJ2-1; D is unresolved. The CDR3 extends over 13 amino acids. Trimming shortened V by 2 bases and J by 7 bases, and 9 bases separated the two germline ends. Per germline, CDR1 SGHAT and CDR2 FQNNGV. Variable domain in full (rest from reference TRBV11-2 and TRBJ2-1): EAGVAQSPRYKIIEKRQSVAFWCNPISGHATLYWYQQILGQGPKLLIQFQNNGVVDDSQLPKDRFSAERLKGVDSTLKIQPAKLEDSAVYLCASSLQAPNEQFFGPGTRLTVL.

The rearrangement links TRBV19 to TRBJ1-1; unclear D gene. The CDR3 totals 12 residues. The V end was cut by 3 bases, the J end by 7 bases, with 9 bases between. In germline, CDR1 is LNHDA, CDR2 SQIVND (reference sequence). The CDR3 loop reads CASSMTNGEAFF. The CDR3 region has the DNA TGTGCCAGTAGTATGACGAACGGTGAAGCTTTCTTT.

This chain links TRBV7-9 with TRBJ1-2, with D unclear. V lost 1 base, J lost 0 bases, and 12 bases lay in between. The length of the CDR3 is 16 residues. The germline CDR1 and CDR2 sequences are SEHNR and FQNEAQ (reference sequence). CDR3 coding DNA: TGTGCCAGCAGCTTAGATATAAGACGAGCTAACTATGGCTACACCTTC. Translation gives CASSLDIRRANYGYTF.

This rearrangement joins TRBV2 to TRBJ2-5, with 7 bases identical to TRBD2. Germline CDR1 SNHLY, CDR2 FYNNEI. There are 13 residues in the CDR3. V was pared by 4 bases and J by 1 base, with 0 bases of the junction left unmatched. The CDR3 bases are TGTGCCAGCAGTGCGGGGGGCCAAGAGACCCAGTACTTC. Translation: CASSAGGQETQYF.

The V and J genes are TRBV4-1 and TRBJ1-1; a weak D match, TRBD1 (6 bases). Trimming removed 4 bases from V and 2 bases from J, with 17 bases in between. The CDR3 is 16 residues long. Germline CDR1 reads MGHRA; CDR2 reads YSYEKL. The CDR3 DNA is TGCGCCAGCAGCCCAGACTCAACAGGGAGAAACACTGAAGCTTTCTTT. Translating gives CASSPDSTGRNTEAFF.

The rearrangement joins TRBV10-3 to TRBJ1-6; the D is unclear. Germline V gene data show CDR1 as ENHRY and CDR2 as SYGVKD. The CDR3 contains 16 residues. Trimming took 3 bases from V and 7 from J, leaving 16 bases between them. CDR3 nucleotide sequence: TGTGCCATCAGTGACGAGGCCTCACTCGAAAATTCACCCCTCCACTTT. This encodes CAISDEASLENSPLHF.

This rearrangement joins TRBV19 to TRBJ1-2, with 10 bases lining up with TRBD1. V was clipped by 5 bases and J by 6 bases; unmatched bases: 9. The CDR3 runs 15 residues. Germline assignment: CDR1 LNHDA and CDR2 SQIVND (reference sequence). CDR3: CASSPWDRGENGYTF. The CDR3 region has the DNA TGTGCCAGTAGTCCCTGGGACAGGGGAGAGAATGGCTACACCTTC. Filled out from reference TRBV19 and TRBJ1-2, the complete variable domain reads DGGITQSPKYLFRKEGQNVTLSCEQNLNHDAMYWYRQDPGQGLRLIYYSQIVNDFQKGDIAEGYSVSREKKESFPLTVTSAQKNPTAFYLCASSPWDRGENGYTFGSGTRLTVV.

The chain carries TRBV27 and TRBJ2-3; 7 bases fit TRBD2. The germline CDR1 and CDR2 sequences are MNHEY and SMNVEV (reference sequence). The junction had 5 bases not matched to a gene; V was cut back by 1 base and J by 1 base. This CDR3 spans 16 amino acids. CDR3 sequence: CASSLLGGGGTDTQYF. The CDR3 DNA reads TGTGCCAGCAGTTTATTGGGGGGGGGTGGCACAGATACGCAGTATTTT.

A word on this clone: One end of the junction is discordant with germline, which a read error may explain. V and J are TRBV14 and TRBJ1-6, with 7 bases that match TRBD1. Germline CDR1 and CDR2: SGHDN and FVKESK. The CDR3 consists of 12 residues. The DNA for the CDR3 is TGTGCCAGCAGCCAACAAGGACAGGCCGAGAACTTT. This gives the protein CASSQQGQAENF.

Remarks on this clone: In the same sample, other DNA sequences code for this CDR3. The rearrangement uses TRBV2 and TRBJ1-1; D unclear. The length of the CDR3 is 13 residues. V dropped 5 bases and J dropped 1 base, with 8 bases sitting between them. CDR1 is SNHLY, CDR2 FYNNEI, per germline. This CDR3 reads CASSRGENTEAFF. CDR3 nucleotides: TGTGCCAGCAGTCGAGGAGAGAACACTGAAGCTTTCTTT.

The rearrangement joins TRBV21-1 to TRBJ2-3; TRBD2 reflects the table's D call only, with no check against the DNA. TRBV21-1 corresponds to a pseudogene. CDR3 length: 15 amino acids. The CDR3 sequence is CASSVAAQPRDTQYF. CDR3 coding DNA: TGTGCCAGCAGCGTAGCGGCTCAACCGCGAGATACGCAGTATTTT.

This clone was seen only a few times. The chain uses TRBV7-9 and TRBJ1-5; no clear D. This CDR3 is built from 18 residues. Trimming stripped 2 bases from V and 4 bases from J, with 21 bases between. Germline lookup yields CDR1 SEHNR and CDR2 FQNEAQ (reference sequence). The CDR3 sequence is CASSLRTPDRTGNQPQHF. CDR3 bases: TGTGCCAGCAGCTTACGGACTCCGGACCGGACGGGGAATCAGCCCCAGCATTTT.

This chain connects TRBV10-3 to TRBJ2-7; D gene uncertain. Germline-derived CDR1 and CDR2 are ENHRY and SYGVKD. Trimming pared 0 bases from V and 0 bases from J, leaving 9 bases between. CDR3 length: 15 residues. CDR3: CAISESGSSSYEQYF. The CDR3 DNA sequence: TGTGCCATCAGTGAGTCGGGTAGTAGCTCCTACGAGCAGTACTTC.

This clone was seen more than once but under ten times. V is TRBV6-6 and J is TRBJ2-5; tentatively, D is TRBD2 (5 bases). Trimming took off 2 bases at V and 0 bases at J, with 7 bases between the two ends. The germline gives CDR1 MNHNY, CDR2 SVGAGI (reference sequence). CDR3 length equals 14 residues. This chain's CDR3 is CASSYPGNQETQYF. The CDR3 nucleotides read TGTGCCAGCAGTTACCCCGGGAACCAAGAGACCCAGTACTTC.

The rearrangement joins TRBV11-1 to TRBJ2-3; a possible D gene is TRBD1 (6 bases). The CDR3 runs 15 residues. Looked up from germline, CDR1 is SGHAT and CDR2 is FQDESV (reference sequence). The ends were cut back, 5 bases at V and 4 bases at J, with 16 bases in the middle. The CDR3 loop is CASSARVGAADTQYF. The CDR3 DNA reads TGTGCCAGCAGCGCACGAGTGGGGGCGGCAGATACGCAGTATTTT. The full variable domain, its missing parts supplied by reference TRBV11-1 and TRBJ2-3, is EAEVAQSPRYKITEKSQAVAFWCDPISGHATLYWYRQILGQGPELLVQFQDESVVDDSQLPKDRFSAERLKGVDSTLKIQPAELGDSAMYLCASSARVGAADTQYFGPGTRLTVL.

The V gene is TRBV19, the J gene TRBJ2-5; maybe TRBD1 (6 bases). Trimming took 1 base from V and 3 from J, leaving 6 bases between them. CDR1 is LNHDA, CDR2 SQIVND, per germline (reference sequence). CDR3 size: 13 residues. The chain's CDR3 is CASSIGTEETQYF. The CDR3 bases are TGTGCCAGTAGTATAGGGACAGAAGAGACCCAGTACTTC.

V is TRBV7-6 and J is TRBJ2-5, with 11 positions matching TRBD2. The V gene end was trimmed by 8 bases and the J gene end by 3 bases; junction bases not matched to a gene: 11. The CDR3 loop spans 16 amino acids. CDR1 is SGHVS and CDR2 is FNYEAQ in the germline V gene. The CDR3 nucleotides are TGTGCCAGCGGAGCCGAAATAGCGGGGGGGAAAGAGACCCAGTACTTC. Translated, it gives CASGAEIAGGKETQYF.

Of note for this clone: With a far larger clone one base away, a read error is the likely cause. The V call is TRBV9, the J call TRBJ1-2, with D maybe TRBD1 (6 bases). The CDR3 is 16 residues long. CDR1 SGDLS and CDR2 YYNGEE come from the germline V gene. Deletions cut 4 bases from V and 8 bases from J, with 24 bases between. The CDR3 region is CASSTPLPGAGDGYTF. Written as DNA, the CDR3 is TGTGCCAGCAGCACACCACTCCCGGGGGCAGGGGACGGCTACACCTTC.

The chain recombines TRBV2 with TRBJ1-1, with 8 bases matching TRBD1. From germline, CDR1 is SNHLY and CDR2 FYNNEI. J gave up 12 bases and V 5 bases, and 14 bases lay outside the gene matches. The CDR3 runs to 14 residues. CDR3: CASSRMAGQGNPFF. CDR3 nucleotides: TGTGCCAGCAGTCGAATGGCAGGACAGGGTAATCCTTTCTTT.

CDR3 DNA: TGCGCCAGCAGCGGGGTGGGGATCACTGAAGCTTTCTTT. It translates to CASSGVGITEAFF. The chain links TRBV5-1 to TRBJ1-1; the D is unclear. The CDR3 is 13 residues long. Per germline, CDR1 SGHRS and CDR2 YFSETQ. V dropped 4 bases and J dropped 4 bases, with 11 bases sitting between them.

The chain employs TRBV15 and TRBJ1-1; no firm D call. The CDR3 contains 14 residues. V was cut by 1 base and J by 1 base, with 7 bases left in between. Looked up from germline, CDR1 is LNHNV and CDR2 is YYDKDF (reference sequence). The CDR3 loop reads CATSRGVANTEAFF. In DNA, the CDR3 is TGTGCCACCAGCAGAGGGGTGGCGAACACTGAAGCTTTCTTT. The entire variable domain, with the rest obtained from reference TRBV15 and TRBJ1-1, is as follows: DAMVIQNPRYQVTQFGKPVTLSCSQTLNHNVMYWYQQKSSQAPKLLFHYYDKDFNNEADTPDNFQSRRPNTSFCFLDIRSPGLGDTAMYLCATSRGVANTEAFFGQGTRLTVV.